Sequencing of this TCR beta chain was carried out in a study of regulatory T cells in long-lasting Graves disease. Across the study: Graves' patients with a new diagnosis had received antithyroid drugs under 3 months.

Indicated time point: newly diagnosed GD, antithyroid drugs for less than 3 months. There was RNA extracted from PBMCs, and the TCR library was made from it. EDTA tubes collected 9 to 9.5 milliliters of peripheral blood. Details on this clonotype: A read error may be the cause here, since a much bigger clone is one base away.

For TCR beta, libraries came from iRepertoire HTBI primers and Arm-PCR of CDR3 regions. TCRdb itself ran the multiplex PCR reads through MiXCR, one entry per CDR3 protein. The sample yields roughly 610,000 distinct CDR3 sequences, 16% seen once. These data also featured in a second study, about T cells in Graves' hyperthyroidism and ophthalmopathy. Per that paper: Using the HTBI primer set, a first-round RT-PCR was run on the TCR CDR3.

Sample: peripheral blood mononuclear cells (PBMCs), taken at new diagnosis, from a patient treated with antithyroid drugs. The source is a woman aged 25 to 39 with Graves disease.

Written as DNA, the CDR3 is TGTGCCGGCAGAGGACAGCCCTATACTGAGCAGTTCTTC. This codes for CAGRGQPYTEQFF. The rearrangement joins TRBV6-2 or TRBV6-3 to TRBJ2-1; maybe TRBD1 (6 bases). Germline V gene lookup returns CDR1 MNHEY and CDR2 SVGEGT. The CDR3 sequence is 13 residues long.